Below, one TCR beta chain is given with its context. The antigen it binds to is not known. There are no base qualities to consult, and no much larger clone falls within one base. Counted from cysteine to phenylalanine, this CDR3 has 18 amino acids. Only the CDR3 DNA stays, 54 bases, in frame from base 1. The germline V end is reduced by 2 bases and the J end by 3 bases; junction bases left unmatched: 12. This entry is derived from a study of technical replicates of blood from a few donors (dated by TCRdb to between 2016 and 2019). Receptor amplification or capture employed the immunoSEQ multiplex PCR assay. In its TCRdb copy, this immuneACCESS table keeps in-frame sequences only and misses some clones. Where compared with another copy, unresolved V genes explain less than half of these, and the others have no known cause. Present in this sample are approximately 73,000 clones, 90% to 95% of which were seen just once. 0.2% to 0.3% of the sample goes to the ten largest clones.

The chain is made from TRBV23-1 and TRBJ1-5, with TRBD1 matching 8 junction bases. TRBV23-1 carries the ORF label, with uncertain function. The TCR sequence derives from a human donor in good health. Sequenced material: T cells isolated from PBMCs. Read as DNA, the sequence is TGCGCCAGCAGTCAAACCAACCCGGGACAGGACTACAATCAGCCCCAGCATTTT. Translated, this is CASSQTNPGQDYNQPQHF.